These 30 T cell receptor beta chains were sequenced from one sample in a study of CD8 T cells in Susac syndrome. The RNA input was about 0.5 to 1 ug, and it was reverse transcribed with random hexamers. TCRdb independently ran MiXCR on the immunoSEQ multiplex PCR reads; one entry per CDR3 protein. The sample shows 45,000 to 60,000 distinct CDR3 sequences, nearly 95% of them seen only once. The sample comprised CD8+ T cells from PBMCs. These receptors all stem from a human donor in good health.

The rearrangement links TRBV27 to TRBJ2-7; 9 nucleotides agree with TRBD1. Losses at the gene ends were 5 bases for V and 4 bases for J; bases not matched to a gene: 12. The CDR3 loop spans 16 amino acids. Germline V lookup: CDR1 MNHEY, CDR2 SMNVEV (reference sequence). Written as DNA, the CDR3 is TGTGCCAGCAGTCCTTTCGGGACAGGGAGGGTATACGAGCAGTACTTC. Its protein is CASSPFGTGRVYEQYF.

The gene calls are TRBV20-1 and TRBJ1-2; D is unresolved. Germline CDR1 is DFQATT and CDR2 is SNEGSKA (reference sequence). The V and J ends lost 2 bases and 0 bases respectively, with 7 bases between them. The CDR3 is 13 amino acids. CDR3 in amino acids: CSARPLPNYGYTF. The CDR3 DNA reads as TGCAGTGCTAGACCCCTTCCTAACTATGGCTACACCTTC.

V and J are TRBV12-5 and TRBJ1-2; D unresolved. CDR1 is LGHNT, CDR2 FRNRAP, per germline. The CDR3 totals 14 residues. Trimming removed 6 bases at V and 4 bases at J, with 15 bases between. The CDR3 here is CASGYSTAFYGYTF. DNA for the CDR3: TGTGCTAGTGGATACTCGACGGCCTTCTATGGCTACACCTTC.

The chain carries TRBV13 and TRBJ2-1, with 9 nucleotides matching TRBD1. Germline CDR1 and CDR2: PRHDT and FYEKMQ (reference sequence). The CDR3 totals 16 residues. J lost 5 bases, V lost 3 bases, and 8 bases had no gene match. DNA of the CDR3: TGTGCCAGCAGCTTGGTTCCCGGGACAGGGCACAATGAGCAGTTCTTC. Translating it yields CASSLVPGTGHNEQFF.

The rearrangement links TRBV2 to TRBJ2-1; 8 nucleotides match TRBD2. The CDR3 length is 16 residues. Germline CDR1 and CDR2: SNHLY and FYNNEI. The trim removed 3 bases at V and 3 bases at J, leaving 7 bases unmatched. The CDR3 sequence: CASSDGAGGLYNEQFF. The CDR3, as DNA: TGTGCCAGCAGTGATGGGGCGGGAGGTCTCTACAATGAGCAGTTCTTC.

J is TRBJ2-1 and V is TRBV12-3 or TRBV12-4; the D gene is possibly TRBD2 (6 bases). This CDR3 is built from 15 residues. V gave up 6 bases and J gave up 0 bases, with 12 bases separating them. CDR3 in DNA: TGTGCCAGCAGGCCTAGCGAGAGCTCCTACAATGAGCAGTTCTTC. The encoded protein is CASRPSESSYNEQFF.

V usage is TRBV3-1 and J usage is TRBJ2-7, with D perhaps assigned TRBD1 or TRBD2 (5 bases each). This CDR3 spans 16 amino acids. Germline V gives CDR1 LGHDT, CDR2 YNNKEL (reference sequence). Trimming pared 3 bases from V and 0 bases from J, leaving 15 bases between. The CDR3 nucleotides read TGTGCCAGCAGCCAGGCCGGGACGTCCCCCTCCTACGAGCAGTACTTC. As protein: CASSQAGTSPSYEQYF.

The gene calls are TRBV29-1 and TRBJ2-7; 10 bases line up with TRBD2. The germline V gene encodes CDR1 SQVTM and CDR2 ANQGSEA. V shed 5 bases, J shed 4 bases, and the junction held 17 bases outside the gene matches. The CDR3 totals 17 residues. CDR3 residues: CSVIGFRASGSYYEQYF. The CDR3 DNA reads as TGCAGCGTTATAGGTTTCAGGGCTAGCGGGAGTTATTACGAGCAGTACTTC.

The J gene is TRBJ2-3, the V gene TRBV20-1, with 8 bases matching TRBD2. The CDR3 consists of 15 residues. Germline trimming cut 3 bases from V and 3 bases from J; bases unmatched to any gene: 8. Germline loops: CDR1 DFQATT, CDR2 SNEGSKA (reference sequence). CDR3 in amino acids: CSASGLTSETDTQYF. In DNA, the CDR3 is TGCAGTGCTAGTGGTTTGACTAGCGAAACAGATACGCAGTATTTT.

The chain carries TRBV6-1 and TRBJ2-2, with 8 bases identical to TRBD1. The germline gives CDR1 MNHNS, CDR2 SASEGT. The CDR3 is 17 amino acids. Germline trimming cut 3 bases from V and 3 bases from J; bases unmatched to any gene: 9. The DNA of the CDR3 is TGTGCCAGCAGTGAGGCACCGACAGGGGCGGACACCGGGGAGCTGTTTTTT. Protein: CASSEAPTGADTGELFF.

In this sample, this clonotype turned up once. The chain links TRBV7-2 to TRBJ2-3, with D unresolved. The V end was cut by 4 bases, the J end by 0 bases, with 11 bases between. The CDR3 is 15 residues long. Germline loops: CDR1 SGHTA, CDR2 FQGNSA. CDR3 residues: CASSSAQHSTDTQYF. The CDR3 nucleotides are TGTGCCAGCAGCTCCGCTCAACATAGCACAGATACGCAGTATTTT.

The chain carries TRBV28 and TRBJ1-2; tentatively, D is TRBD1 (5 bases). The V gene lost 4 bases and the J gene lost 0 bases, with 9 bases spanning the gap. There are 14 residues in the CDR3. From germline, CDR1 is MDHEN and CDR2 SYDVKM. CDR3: CASSWRGSNYGYTF. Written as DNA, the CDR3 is TGTGCCAGCAGTTGGCGGGGGTCTAACTATGGCTACACCTTC.

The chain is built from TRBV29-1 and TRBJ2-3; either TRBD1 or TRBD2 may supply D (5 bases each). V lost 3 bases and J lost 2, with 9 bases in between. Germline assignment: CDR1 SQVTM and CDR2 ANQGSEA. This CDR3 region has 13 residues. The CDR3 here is CSVEGTSTDTQYF. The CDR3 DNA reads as TGCAGCGTTGAGGGGACCTCCACAGATACGCAGTATTTT.

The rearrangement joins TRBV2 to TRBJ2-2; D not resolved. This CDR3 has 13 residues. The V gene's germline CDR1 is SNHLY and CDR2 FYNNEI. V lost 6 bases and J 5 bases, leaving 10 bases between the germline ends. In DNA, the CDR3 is TGTGCCAGCAGGCGAGTAGCAACCGGGGAGCTGTTTTTT. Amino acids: CASRRVATGELFF.

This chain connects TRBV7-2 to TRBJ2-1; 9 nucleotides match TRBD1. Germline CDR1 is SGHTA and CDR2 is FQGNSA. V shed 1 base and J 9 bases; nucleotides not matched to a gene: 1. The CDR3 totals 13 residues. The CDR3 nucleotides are TGTGCCAGCAGCTTAGGGACAGGGGTTGAGCAGTTCTTC. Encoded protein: CASSLGTGVEQFF.

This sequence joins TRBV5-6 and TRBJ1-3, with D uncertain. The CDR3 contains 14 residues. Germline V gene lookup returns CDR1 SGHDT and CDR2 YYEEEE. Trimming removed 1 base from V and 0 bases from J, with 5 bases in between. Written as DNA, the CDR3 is TGTGCCAGCAGCTTGACTAACTCTGGAAACACCATATATTTT. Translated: CASSLTNSGNTIYF.

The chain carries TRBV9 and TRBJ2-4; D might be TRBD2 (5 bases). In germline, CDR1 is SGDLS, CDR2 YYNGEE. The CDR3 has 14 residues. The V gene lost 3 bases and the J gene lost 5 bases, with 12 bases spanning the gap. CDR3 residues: CASSASGQENIQYF. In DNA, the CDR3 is TGTGCCAGCAGCGCCAGCGGCCAGGAAAACATTCAGTACTTC.

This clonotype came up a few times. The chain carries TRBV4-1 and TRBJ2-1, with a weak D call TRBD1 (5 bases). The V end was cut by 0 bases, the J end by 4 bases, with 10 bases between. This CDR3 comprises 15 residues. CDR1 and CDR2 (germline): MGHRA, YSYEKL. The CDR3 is CASSQDKTEYNEQFF. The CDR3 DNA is TGCGCCAGCAGCCAAGATAAGACAGAATACAATGAGCAGTTCTTC.

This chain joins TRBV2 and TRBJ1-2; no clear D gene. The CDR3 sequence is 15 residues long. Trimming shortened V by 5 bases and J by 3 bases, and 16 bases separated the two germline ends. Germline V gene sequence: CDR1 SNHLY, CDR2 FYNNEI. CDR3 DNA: TGTGCCAGCAGTCTCTGGCGTTCGGTACACTATGGCTACACCTTC. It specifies CASSLWRSVHYGYTF.

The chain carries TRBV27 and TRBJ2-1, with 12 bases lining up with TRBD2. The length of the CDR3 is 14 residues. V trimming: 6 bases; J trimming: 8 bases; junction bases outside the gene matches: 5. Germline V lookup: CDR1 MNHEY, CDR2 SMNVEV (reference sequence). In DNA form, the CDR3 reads TGTGCCAGCAGCTCTAGCGGGAGGGTGGATGAGCAGTTCTTC. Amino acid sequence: CASSSSGRVDEQFF.

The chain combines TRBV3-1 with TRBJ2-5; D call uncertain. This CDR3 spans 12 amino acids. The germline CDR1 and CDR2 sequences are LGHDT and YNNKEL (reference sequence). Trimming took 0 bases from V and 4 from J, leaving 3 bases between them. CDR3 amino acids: CASSQDGETQYF. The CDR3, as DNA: TGTGCCAGCAGCCAAGATGGAGAGACCCAGTACTTC.

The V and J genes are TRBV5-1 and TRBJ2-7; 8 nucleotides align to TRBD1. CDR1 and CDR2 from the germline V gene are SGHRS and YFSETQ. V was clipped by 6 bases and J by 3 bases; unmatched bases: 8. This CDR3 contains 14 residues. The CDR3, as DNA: TGCGCCAGCACCTCCCCGGGACAGGACTACGAGCAGTACTTC. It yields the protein CASTSPGQDYEQYF.

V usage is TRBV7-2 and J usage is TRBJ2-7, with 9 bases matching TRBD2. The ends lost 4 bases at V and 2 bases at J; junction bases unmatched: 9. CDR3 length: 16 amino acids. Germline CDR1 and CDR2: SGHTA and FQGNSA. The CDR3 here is CASSSPLAGLTYEQYF. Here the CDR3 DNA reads TGTGCCAGCAGCTCTCCGCTAGCGGGGCTTACCTACGAGCAGTACTTC.

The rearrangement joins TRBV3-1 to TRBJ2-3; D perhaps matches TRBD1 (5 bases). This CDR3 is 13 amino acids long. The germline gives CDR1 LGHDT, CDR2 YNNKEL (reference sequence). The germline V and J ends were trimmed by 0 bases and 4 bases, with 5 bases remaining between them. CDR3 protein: CASSQEGADTQYF. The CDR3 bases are TGTGCCAGCAGCCAAGAAGGGGCAGATACGCAGTATTTT.

The CDR3 DNA reads as TGCAGTGCTAGAGATCGGGCAGGGAGCTCCTACGAGCAGTACTTC. It encodes CSARDRAGSSYEQYF. The rearrangement links TRBV20-1 to TRBJ2-7, with D possibly being TRBD1 or TRBD2 (5 bases each). The germline CDR1 and CDR2 sequences are DFQATT and SNEGSKA (reference sequence). V was cut by 0 bases and J by 0 bases, with 12 bases left in between. The CDR3 contains 15 residues.

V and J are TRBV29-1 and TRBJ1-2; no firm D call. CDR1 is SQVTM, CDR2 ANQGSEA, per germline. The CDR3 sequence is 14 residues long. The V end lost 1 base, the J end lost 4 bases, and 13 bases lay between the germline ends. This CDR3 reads CSVEGSRAGYGYTF. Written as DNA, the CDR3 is TGCAGCGTTGAAGGGAGTCGGGCGGGCTATGGCTACACCTTC.

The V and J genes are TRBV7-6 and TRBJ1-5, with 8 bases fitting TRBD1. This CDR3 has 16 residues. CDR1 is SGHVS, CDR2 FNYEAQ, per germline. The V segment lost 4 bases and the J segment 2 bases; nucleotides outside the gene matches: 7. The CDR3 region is CASSSSPGGRNQPQHF. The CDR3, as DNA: TGTGCCAGCAGCTCGAGTCCAGGGGGCCGCAATCAGCCCCAGCATTTT. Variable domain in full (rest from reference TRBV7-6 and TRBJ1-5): GAGVSQSPRYKVTKRGQDVALRCDPISGHVSLYWYRQALGQGPEFLTYFNYEAQQDKSGLPNDRFSAERPEGSISTLTIQRTEQRDSAMYRCASSSSPGGRNQPQHFGDGTRLSIL.

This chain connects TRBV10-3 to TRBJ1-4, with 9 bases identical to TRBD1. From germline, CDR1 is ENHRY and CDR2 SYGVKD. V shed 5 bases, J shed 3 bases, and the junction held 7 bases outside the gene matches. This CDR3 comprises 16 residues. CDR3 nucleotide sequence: TGTGCCATCAGTAAATACAGGGGGCCTGCTAATGAAAAACTGTTTTTT. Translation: CAISKYRGPANEKLFF.

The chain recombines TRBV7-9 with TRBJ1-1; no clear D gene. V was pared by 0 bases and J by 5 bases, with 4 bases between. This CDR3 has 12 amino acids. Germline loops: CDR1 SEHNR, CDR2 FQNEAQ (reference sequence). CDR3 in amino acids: CASSLAETEAFF. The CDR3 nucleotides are TGTGCCAGCAGCTTAGCGGAGACTGAAGCTTTCTTT.

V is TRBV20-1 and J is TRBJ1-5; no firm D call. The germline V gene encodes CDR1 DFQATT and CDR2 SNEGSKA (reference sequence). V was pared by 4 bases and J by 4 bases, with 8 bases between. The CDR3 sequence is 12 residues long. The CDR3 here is CSAITLNQPQHF. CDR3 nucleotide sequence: TGCAGTGCTATCACGCTTAATCAGCCCCAGCATTTT.